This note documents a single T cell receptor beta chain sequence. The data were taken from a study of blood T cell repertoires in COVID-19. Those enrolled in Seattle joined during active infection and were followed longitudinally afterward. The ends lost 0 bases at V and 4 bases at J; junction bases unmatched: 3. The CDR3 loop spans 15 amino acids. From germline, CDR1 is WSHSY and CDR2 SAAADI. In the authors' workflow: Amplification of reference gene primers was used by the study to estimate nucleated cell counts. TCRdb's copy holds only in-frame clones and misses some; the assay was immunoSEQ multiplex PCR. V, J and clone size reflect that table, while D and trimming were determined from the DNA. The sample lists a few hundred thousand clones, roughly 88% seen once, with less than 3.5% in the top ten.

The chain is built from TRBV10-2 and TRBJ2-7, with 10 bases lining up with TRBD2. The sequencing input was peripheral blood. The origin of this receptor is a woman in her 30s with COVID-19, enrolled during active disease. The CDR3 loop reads CASSESRTSGYEQYF. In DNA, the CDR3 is TGCGCCAGCAGTGAGTCCCGGACTAGCGGTTACGAGCAGTACTTC.